This record looks at one TCR beta chain sequence and its context. Authors' analysis steps: Reference gene primer amplification in the assay estimated nucleated cell counts. Libraries were prepared by immunoSEQ multiplex PCR; TCRdb keeps only in-frame clonotypes and omits some of them. D and trimming were read from the DNA, whereas the V and J calls and clone size are those reported in that table. This sample has some 44,000 clones, with approximately 90% found just once. The record originates from a study of blood T cell repertoires in COVID-19. The overall study: Samples representing acute and convalescent COVID-19 were sourced from the United States, Italy and Spain. T cells, B-cell-depleted T cells, or PBMCs provided the cDNA or gDNA that served as material.

This TCR was sampled from a man aged 50-59 years with active COVID-19. The sample consisted of peripheral blood.

CDR3: CASSKQGGDTQYF. In DNA form, the CDR3 reads TGTGCCAGCAGCAAACAGGGGGGGGATACGCAGTATTTT. The chain links TRBV11-3 to TRBJ2-3; tentative D call: TRBD1 (8 bases). V lost 5 bases to trimming and J lost 6 bases, with 12 bases between them. The CDR3 is 13 residues long. Germline V CDR1 and CDR2: SGHNT, YENEEA. The entire variable domain, with the rest obtained from reference TRBV11-3 and TRBJ2-3, is as follows: EAGVVQSPRYKIIEKKQPVAFWCNPISGHNTLYWYLQNLGQGPELLIRYENEEAVDDSQLPKDRFSAERLKGVDSTLKIQPAELGDSAVYLCASSKQGGDTQYFGPGTRLTVL.